A selection of T cell receptor beta chains follows, all from one sample in a study of cytomegalovirus exposure and HLA in healthy donors. Sequenced by immunoSEQ multiplex PCR; TCRdb stores in-frame clones only, minus some. The sample holds roughly 71,000 clones; 94% are singletons and the top ten take 0.5% to 0.65%. Sequenced sample: PBMCs. These receptors all come from a woman between 18 and 29 years old in good health and CMV-seronegative. The CDR3 runs from the conserved cysteine through the conserved F or W. The D gene is left open where the match is weak.

TRBJ1-2	16	NA	TRBV21-1	TGTGCCAGCGGACATTCAGGAACGGCCTCCTTAAATGGCTACACCTTC	CASGHSGTASLNGYTF
TRBJ1-5	15	NA	TRBV13	TGTGCCAGCAGCTTAGGGTGGGGGGACGATCAGCCCCAGCATTTT	CASSLGWGDDQPQHF
TRBJ2-3	20	TRBD2	TRBV9	TGTGCCAGCAGCGTTGGACAGCTCGCGCGGGGGGGCCTGCGTACAGATACGCAGTATTTT	CASSVGQLARGGLRTDTQYF
TRBJ1-1	14	NA	TRBV7-2	TGTGCCAGCAGCTTATGGGCAGAAGGCACTGAAGCTTTCTTT	CASSLWAEGTEAFF
TRBJ1-2	18	NA	TRBV5-5	TGTGCCAGCAGCTTTTTGAGAGGACTCCAACCGGGTAACTATGGCTACACCTTC	CASSFLRGLQPGNYGYTF
TRBJ2-3	16	TRBD2	TRBV6-4	TGTGCCAGCAGTCGGGGGGGGAGGCCGGTGACAGATACGCAGTATTTT	CASSRGGRPVTDTQYF
TRBJ2-7	15	TRBD1	TRBV28	TGTGCCAGCACTGTCCCAGGGGGCCTTCCCTACGAGCAGTACTTC	CASTVPGGLPYEQYF
TRBJ1-1	13	NA	TRBV6-4	TGTGCCAGCATGGCAGGGGAGAACACTGAAGCTTTCTTT	CASMAGENTEAFF
TRBJ1-5	15	NA	TRBV28	TGTGCCAGCAGGACTCACAGGTCGGGCAATCAGCCCCAGCATTTT	CASRTHRSGNQPQHF
TRBJ2-7	14	NA	TRBV19	TGTGCCAGTAGGGACACACCCCGTCGGTTGGAGCAGTACTTC	CASRDTPRRLEQYF
TRBJ2-2	11	NA	TRBV6-4	TGTGCCAGCACCGTAGCCGGGGAGCTGTTTTTT	CASTVAGELFF
TRBJ2-5	15	TRBD2	TRBV18	TGTGCCAGCTCACCACCTGGACTAGTGGGAGAGACCCAGTACTTC	CASSPPGLVGETQYF
TRBJ1-1	15	TRBD1	TRBV29-1	TGCAGCGCCCTCAGGACAGGGTCAACGAACACTGAAGCTTTCTTT	CSALRTGSTNTEAFF
TRBJ1-2	16	NA	TRBV9	TGTGCCAGCAGCCCGTATCGGGGTCGGTCTAACTATGGCTACACCTTC	CASSPYRGRSNYGYTF
TRBJ1-3	13	NA	TRBV7-9	TGTGCCAGCAGCCCTTACTCTGGAAACACCATATATTTT	CASSPYSGNTIYF
TRBJ1-1	15	NA	TRBV30	TGTGCCTGGACCTCCAGGGGTCTAAGGAACACTGAAGCTTTCTTT	CAWTSRGLRNTEAFF
TRBJ2-3	20	TRBD2	TRBV9	TGTGCCAGCAGCGCCCCGAAAAATAGCGGGGGGAAATTTAGCACAGATACGCAGTATTTT	CASSAPKNSGGKFSTDTQYF
TRBJ2-3	16	TRBD1	TRBV27	TGTGCCAGCAGTTTTAACAGGGGTCTTGGGACAGATACGCAGTATTTT	CASSFNRGLGTDTQYF
TRBJ2-1	15	NA	TRBV6-6	TGTGCCAGCTGTCGCAGCGGAAGCTCCTACAATGAGCAGTTCTTC	CASCRSGSSYNEQFF
TRBJ1-5	15	NA	TRBV15	TGTGCCACCAGCAGAGAGGGGGCGCCTACTCAGCCCCAGCATTTT	CATSREGAPTQPQHF
TRBJ2-2	13	TRBD1	TRBV5-1	TGCGCCAGCGGGGGACAGCTAACCGGGGAGCTGTTTTTT	CASGGQLTGELFF
TRBJ1-2	13	NA	TRBV6-5	TGTGCCAGCAGTTATTACGGTGACTATGGCTACACCTTC	CASSYYGDYGYTF
TRBJ1-1	15	NA	TRBV7-5	TGTGTCAGAAGCAAGCGGGACAGGGAGGACACTGAAGCTTTCTTT	CVRSKRDREDTEAFF